The entry below describes one T cell receptor beta chain. Its cognate antigen is unknown. V lost 0 bases and J lost 3; bases outside the gene matches: 6. The CDR3 runs 15 residues. Germline loops: CDR1 SGHTS, CDR2 YDEGEE. With 60 Vbeta and 13 Jbeta primers, the PCR was carried out. The table came from immunoSEQ multiplex PCR; TCRdb's copy has only in-frame clones and leaves some out. The sample records some 80,000 clones, around 60% being singletons. Healthy people donating bone marrow made up the donors. The sample is drawn from a study of cytomegalovirus exposure and HLA in healthy donors. Findings and limits, study-wide: The authors enumerated 150 to 200 TCR beta chains as linked to cytomegalovirus. Analyzed later, association rates of TCRs varied across HLA loci, with DRB1 most and HLA-C fewest. Indistinguishable V segments such as TRBV6-2 and TRBV6-3 were excluded.

The material sequenced was PBMCs. This sequence joins TRBV5-8 and TRBJ2-7; 7 bases align to TRBD1. The sequence came from a male donor in good health and CMV-seropositive. The CDR3 is CASSLGQGDLYEQYF. CDR3 DNA: TGTGCCAGCAGCTTGGGACAGGGCGACCTCTACGAGCAGTACTTC.